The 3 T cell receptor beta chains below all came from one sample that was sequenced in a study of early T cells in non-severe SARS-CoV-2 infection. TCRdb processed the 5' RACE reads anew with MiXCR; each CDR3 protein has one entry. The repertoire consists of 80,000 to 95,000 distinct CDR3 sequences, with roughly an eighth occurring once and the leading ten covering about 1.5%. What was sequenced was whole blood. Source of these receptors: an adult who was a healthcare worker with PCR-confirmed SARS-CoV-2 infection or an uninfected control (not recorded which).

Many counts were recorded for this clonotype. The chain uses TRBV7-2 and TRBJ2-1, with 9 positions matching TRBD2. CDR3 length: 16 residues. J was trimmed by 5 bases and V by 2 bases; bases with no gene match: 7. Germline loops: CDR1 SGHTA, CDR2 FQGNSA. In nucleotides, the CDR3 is TGTGCCAGCAGCTTATTTGGGACTAGCCTTGACAATGAGCAGTTCTTC. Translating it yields CASSLFGTSLDNEQFF.

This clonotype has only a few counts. This CDR3 is CASSVTGSGETQYF. DNA for the CDR3: TGTGCCAGCAGCGTCACAGGGAGCGGAGAGACCCAGTACTTC. The chain recombines TRBV2 with TRBJ2-5; TRBD1 might be the D (6 bases). Germline values: CDR1 SNHLY, CDR2 FYNNEI. V lost 6 bases to trimming and J lost 4 bases, with 15 bases between them. There are 14 residues in the CDR3.

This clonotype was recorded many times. CDR3 residues: CASQNRQGLPYEQYF. CDR3 coding DNA: TGTGCCAGCCAGAACAGACAGGGTCTCCCATACGAGCAGTACTTC. V gene TRBV9 combines with J gene TRBJ2-7; TRBD1 matches 7 bases. The CDR3 length is 15 residues. Germline V gene data show CDR1 as SGDLS and CDR2 as YYNGEE. V gave up 7 bases and J gave up 4 bases; unmatched junction bases: 14.